These 20 T cell receptor beta chains were sequenced from one sample in a study of patients and donors after allogeneic stem cell transplantation. TCRdb analysed the RT-PCR reads with MiXCR anew, one entry per CDR3 protein. Of over 150,000 distinct CDR3 sequences listed, roughly 30% were seen once; the top ten hold 2.5% to 3.5%. What was sequenced was blood, either unsorted or a sorted T cell fraction (not recorded which). The origin of the receptors is a human donor who was either an allogeneic HSCT recipient or a stem cell or donor lymphocyte infusion donor (not recorded which). It is not recorded whose cells these are; they may come from a transplant donor.

This clonotype was observed a few times. The chain combines TRBV5-8 with TRBJ1-5, with D possibly TRBD1 on 6 matching bases. Per germline, CDR1 SGHTS and CDR2 YDEGEE. The CDR3 has 14 amino acids. The V gene lost 3 bases and the J gene lost 4 bases, with 11 bases spanning the gap. Written as DNA, the CDR3 is TGTGCCAGCAGCTACAGGGTAGGAAATCAGCCCCAGCATTTT. Its protein is CASSYRVGNQPQHF.

This chain links TRBV27 with TRBJ2-3; D might be TRBD2 (5 bases). Germline assignment: CDR1 MNHEY and CDR2 SMNVEV (reference sequence). Trimming stripped 8 bases from V and 3 bases from J, with 9 bases between. CDR3 length: 12 residues. In DNA form, the CDR3 reads TGTGCCAGCGGAGGCCCTACAGATACGCAGTATTTT. Its translation is CASGGPTDTQYF.

The chain uses TRBV6-2 or TRBV6-3 and TRBJ2-7, with 9 bases that match TRBD2. V gave up 0 bases and J gave up 3 bases; unmatched junction bases: 6. This CDR3 is 16 amino acids long. Germline CDR1 MNHEY, CDR2 SVGEGT. The CDR3, as DNA: TGTGCCAGCAGTTACTCGAGATTAGCGGGAGACTACGAGCAGTACTTC. Residues: CASSYSRLAGDYEQYF.

The gene calls are TRBV5-1 and TRBJ2-5; the D call may be TRBD1 or TRBD2 (5 bases each). The CDR3 loop spans 14 amino acids. Germline V gene data show CDR1 as SGHRS and CDR2 as YFSETQ. Trimming removed 4 bases from V and 4 bases from J, with 14 bases in between. The CDR3 loop is CASSPQGVRETQYF. Written as DNA, the CDR3 is TGCGCCAGCAGCCCCCAGGGAGTTCGAGAGACCCAGTACTTC.

This clonotype showed up many times. The genes are TRBV6-5 and TRBJ1-5, with 7 bases fitting TRBD1. Germline V gene lookup returns CDR1 MNHEY and CDR2 SVGAGI. J was trimmed by 5 bases and V by 5 bases; bases with no gene match: 6. This CDR3 has 14 residues. CDR3 in DNA: TGTGCCAGCAGTCCCGAGGGGGCCCATCAGCCCCAGCATTTT. Its protein product is CASSPEGAHQPQHF.

This clonotype has more than one count but fewer than ten. The chain employs TRBV24-1 and TRBJ2-1; D is possibly TRBD2 (7 bases). The germline V and J ends were trimmed by 9 bases and 3 bases, with 11 bases remaining between them. Germline V gene data show CDR1 as KGHDR and CDR2 as SFDVKD. The CDR3 has 13 residues. This CDR3 reads CATQGGGYNEQFF. The DNA of the CDR3 is TGTGCCACCCAAGGGGGGGGCTACAATGAGCAGTTCTTC.

Concerning this clonotype itself: The junction does not match germline at one end; this may be a read error. CDR3: CASSLGVSQPQHF. CDR3 DNA sequence: TGTGCCAGCAGCTTAGGGGTGTCTCAGCCCCAGCATTTT. The genes are TRBV12-3 or TRBV12-4 and TRBJ1-5; D may be TRBD1 (5 bases). The length of the CDR3 is 13 residues.

The chain combines TRBV30 with TRBJ2-1; D remains unclear. V lost 0 bases and J lost 0, with 9 bases in between. CDR3 length: 15 amino acids. In germline, CDR1 is GTSNPN, CDR2 SVGIG (reference sequence). This CDR3 reads CAWSVLRSSYNEQFF. Written as DNA, the CDR3 is TGTGCCTGGAGTGTACTTAGGAGCTCCTACAATGAGCAGTTCTTC.

This clonotype was counted only a few times. This could be a read error, since a much larger clone is one nucleotide away. This chain links TRBV7-9 with TRBJ1-5; D is ambiguous. The CDR3 runs 12 residues. V was pared by 5 bases and J by 5 bases, with 7 bases between. Germline lookup yields CDR1 SEHNR and CDR2 FQNEAQ (reference sequence). CDR3 in DNA: TGTGCCAGCAGCCAAAGGGATCAGCCCCAGCATTTT. It codes for CASSQRDQPQHF.

The chain joins TRBV12-3 or TRBV12-4 to TRBJ1-2, with D uncertain. V lost 2 bases and J lost 4, with 11 bases in between. The CDR3 consists of 14 residues. CDR3 residues: CASSLFQPRYGYTF. The CDR3 DNA reads TGTGCCAGCAGTTTATTCCAACCACGCTATGGCTACACCTTC.

J is TRBJ2-3 and V is TRBV4-2, with TRBD2 matching 8 bases. The CDR3 sequence is 16 residues long. V lost 1 base, J lost 2 bases, and 5 bases stayed unmatched. Per germline, CDR1 LGHNA and CDR2 YNFKEQ. CDR3 residues: CASSQAPGGYTDTQYF. DNA of the CDR3: TGTGCCAGCAGCCAAGCTCCGGGAGGGTACACAGATACGCAGTATTTT.

The genes are TRBV2 and TRBJ2-3, with TRBD2 matching over 14 bases. This CDR3 has 16 residues. V lost 4 bases, J lost 5 bases, and 5 bases stayed unmatched. In germline, CDR1 is SNHLY, CDR2 FYNNEI. CDR3 nucleotides: TGTGCCAGCAGTGTGGGACTAGCGGGAGAGGTAGATACGCAGTATTTT. Amino acids: CASSVGLAGEVDTQYF.

The V call is TRBV2, the J call TRBJ2-7, with D unclear. Germline V CDR1 and CDR2: SNHLY, FYNNEI. The CDR3 totals 10 residues. V was pared by 4 bases and J by 3 bases, with 1 base between. CDR3 loop: CASSGYEQYF. The CDR3 bases are TGTGCCAGCAGTGGCTACGAGCAGTACTTC.

The chain couples TRBV7-2 to TRBJ2-3; 7 bases line up with TRBD2. From germline, CDR1 is SGHTA and CDR2 FQGNSA. The trim removed 4 bases at V and 0 bases at J, leaving 7 bases unmatched. The CDR3 is made up of 16 amino acids. As DNA, the CDR3 is TGTGCCAGCAGCTCGTCTAGCGGCCAAAGCACAGATACGCAGTATTTT. Translation: CASSSSSGQSTDTQYF.

This chain joins TRBV5-1 and TRBJ2-5; unclear D gene. V lost 0 bases, J lost 1 base, and 7 bases lay in between. Looked up from germline, CDR1 is SGHRS and CDR2 is YFSETQ. This CDR3 has 14 amino acids. Here the CDR3 reads CASSLGASQETQYF. DNA of the CDR3: TGCGCCAGCAGCTTGGGCGCTTCCCAAGAGACCCAGTACTTC.

The chain has TRBV20-1 and TRBJ2-7; 7 bases line up with TRBD2. Per the germline V gene, CDR1 is DFQATT and CDR2 is SNEGSKA (reference sequence). The CDR3 runs to 13 residues. V dropped 6 bases and J dropped 1; count of bases not matched to a gene: 6. CDR3 in amino acids: CSAPTAGSYEQYF. In DNA, the CDR3 is TGCAGTGCCCCCACAGCGGGGTCCTACGAGCAGTACTTC.

The sample holds many counts of this clonotype. This sequence joins TRBV12-3 or TRBV12-4 and TRBJ1-1; a weak D match, TRBD1 (6 bases). V lost 2 bases and J 8 bases, leaving 12 bases between the germline ends. The CDR3 totals 13 residues. The CDR3 spells CASSLQGYGEAFF. CDR3 sequence (DNA): TGTGCCAGCAGTTTACAGGGGTACGGGGAAGCTTTCTTT.

This clonotype was counted a few times. CDR3 sequence reads: CASSLGFSEQYF. CDR3 in DNA: TGCGCCAGCAGCTTAGGTTTCTCCGAGCAGTACTTC. The gene calls are TRBV5-1 and TRBJ2-7; D uncertain. The V gene lost 2 bases and the J gene lost 6 bases, with 9 bases spanning the gap. The V gene's germline CDR1 is SGHRS and CDR2 YFSETQ. This CDR3 is built from 12 residues. Filled out from reference TRBV5-1 and TRBJ2-7, the complete variable domain reads KAGVTQTPRYLIKTRGQQVTLSCSPISGHRSVSWYQQTPGQGLQFLFEYFSETQRNKGNFPGRFSGRQFSNSRSEMNVSTLELGDSALYLCASSLGFSEQYFGPGTRLTVT.

V is TRBV27 and J is TRBJ2-7, with D possibly being TRBD1 or TRBD2 (5 bases each). The CDR3 sequence is 15 residues long. The germline V gene has CDR1 MNHEY and CDR2 SMNVEV (reference sequence). V was trimmed by 5 bases and J by 2 bases, leaving 16 bases between them. CDR3 residues: CASSPRDDQAYEQYF. DNA of the CDR3: TGTGCCAGCAGTCCCAGGGACGACCAGGCCTACGAGCAGTACTTC.

This chain uses TRBV9 with TRBJ2-3; the match to TRBD1 covers 8 bases. The CDR3 is 17 residues long. The ends lost 2 bases at V and 6 bases at J; junction bases unmatched: 14. The germline V gene has CDR1 SGDLS and CDR2 YYNGEE. The CDR3 nucleotides read TGTGCCAGCAGCGTTAAAAAACTGACAGGGGCAAGGGATACGCAGTATTTT. It yields the protein CASSVKKLTGARDTQYF.